Reported below is one T cell receptor (beta chain). The antigen is unknown. The sample is drawn from a study of T cells after yellow fever vaccination. The study made its TCR cDNA through 5'RACE template switching. That step introduced a universal primer site along with UMIs. A single record per CDR3 protein comes from TCRdb applying MiXCR to the 5' RACE reads. Of about 240,000 distinct CDR3 sequences in the sample, about 7% are singletons; the top ten hold approximately 0.87%. Points from the study as a whole: Clones from primary vaccination mostly reappeared after the booster (approximately 96% CD4, 88% CD8). A secondary response was less intense yet reached its peak sooner, at day 5 versus 15. Clonotypes appearing in both CD4 and CD8 compartments existed, and their share was small.

The TCR comes from a man aged 25-45 years who received the YFV17D yellow fever vaccine. The sample in question was CD4+ T cells sorted from PBMCs, obtained 15 days after the yellow fever booster vaccination.

The CDR3 here is CASSLRTVNTEAFF. The CDR3 DNA follows: TGTGCCAGCTCATTACGGACAGTGAACACTGAAGCTTTCTTT. This chain links TRBV18 with TRBJ1-1, with D possibly TRBD1 on 6 matching bases. V was pared by 5 bases and J by 0 bases, with 10 bases between. This CDR3 spans 14 amino acids. Germline loops: CDR1 KGHSH, CDR2 LQKENI.